One sample yielded the 26 T cell receptor beta chains listed below, sequenced in a study of early T cells in non-severe SARS-CoV-2 infection. TCRdb processed the 5' RACE reads anew with MiXCR; each CDR3 protein has one entry. The sample lists tens of thousands of distinct CDR3 sequences, about 13% occurring once. The sequencing sample was made of whole blood. The receptors come from an adult who was a healthcare worker with PCR-confirmed SARS-CoV-2 infection or an uninfected control (not recorded which).

The rearrangement links TRBV25-1 to TRBJ2-7; possibly TRBD1 for D (6 bases). Germline loops: CDR1 MGHDK, CDR2 SYGVNS. This CDR3 contains 14 residues. V lost 5 bases and J 4 bases, leaving 15 bases between the germline ends. DNA for the CDR3: TGTGCCAGCAGTACCCCCGGGACAAAGTACGAGCAGTACTTC. As protein: CASSTPGTKYEQYF.

At least ten counts were recorded for this clonotype. The rearrangement links TRBV19 to TRBJ1-6; 10 nucleotides match TRBD1. This CDR3 has 15 residues. Germline CDR1 reads LNHDA; CDR2 reads SQIVND (reference sequence). V was clipped by 4 bases and J by 7 bases; unmatched bases: 4. The CDR3 loop reads CASSSWDRGNSPLHF. The CDR3 DNA is TGTGCCAGTAGTAGTTGGGACAGGGGCAATTCACCCCTCCACTTT.

The rearrangement uses TRBV29-1 and TRBJ2-1, with 7 bases that match TRBD2. With V trimmed by 5 bases and J by 4 bases, 2 bases remained unmatched. The CDR3 loop spans 12 amino acids. Looked up from germline, CDR1 is SQVTM and CDR2 is ANQGSEA. DNA of the CDR3: TGCAGCGTTAAGCGGGATTACAATGAGCAGTTCTTC. Residues: CSVKRDYNEQFF.

This clonotype appeared a few times. The chain carries TRBV9 and TRBJ1-4, with D possibly being TRBD1 (5 bases). The V gene's germline CDR1 is SGDLS and CDR2 YYNGEE. This CDR3 comprises 16 residues. Trimming removed 4 bases at V and 11 bases at J, with 24 bases between. CDR3 region: CASSPEVQGPSGKLFF. The CDR3 nucleotides read TGTGCCAGCAGCCCAGAGGTGCAGGGCCCATCGGGGAAACTGTTTTTT.

The CDR3 DNA is TGCGCCAGCAGCTTAACCCCCGAGAATCAGCCCCAGCATTTT. Its protein product is CASSLTPENQPQHF. The chain joins TRBV5-1 to TRBJ1-5; D ambiguous. The germline CDR1 and CDR2 sequences are SGHRS and YFSETQ. The CDR3 has 14 amino acids. Between the trimmed V and J ends, which lost 2 bases and 4 bases, there was a span of 10 bases. The full variable domain, rest sourced from reference TRBV5-1 and TRBJ1-5, is KAGVTQTPRYLIKTRGQQVTLSCSPISGHRSVSWYQQTPGQGLQFLFEYFSETQRNKGNFPGRFSGRQFSNSRSEMNVSTLELGDSALYLCASSLTPENQPQHFGDGTRLSIL.

This clonotype was recorded at least ten times. This chain links TRBV7-8 with TRBJ1-6; D is uncertain. The V end was cut by 3 bases, the J end by 10 bases, with 13 bases between. The CDR3 consists of 14 residues. Per germline, CDR1 SGHVS and CDR2 FQNEAQ. CDR3 nucleotide sequence: TGTGCCAGCAGCTTTCCGGGCCTGGGGTCACCCCTCCACTTT. Translation: CASSFPGLGSPLHF.

This sequence joins TRBV20-1 and TRBJ2-3; D is perhaps TRBD1 (8 bases). The CDR3 totals 12 residues. Per germline, CDR1 DFQATT and CDR2 SNEGSKA (reference sequence). The CDR3 DNA reads TGCAGCGTACAGGGGGGGACAGATACGCAGTATTTT. Its protein is CSVQGGTDTQYF.

In its sample, this clonotype was seen many times. V usage is TRBV5-6 and J usage is TRBJ2-1, with D tentatively TRBD2 (6 bases). The V and J ends lost 4 bases and 13 bases respectively, with 18 bases between them. There are 13 residues in the CDR3. Germline lookup yields CDR1 SGHDT and CDR2 YYEEEE. CDR3: CASSPGAPGLQFF. The CDR3 DNA follows: TGTGCCAGCAGCCCCGGAGCTCCGGGACTTCAGTTCTTC.

The chain is built from TRBV29-1 and TRBJ1-1; 7 bases line up with TRBD1. The CDR3 runs 12 residues. J was trimmed by 2 bases and V by 7 bases; bases with no gene match: 4. Germline lookup yields CDR1 SQVTM and CDR2 ANQGSEA. The CDR3 protein is CSGDRVNTEAFF. Written as DNA, the CDR3 is TGCAGCGGGGACAGAGTAAACACTGAAGCTTTCTTT.

This clonotype was counted many times. The chain is built from TRBV4-2 and TRBJ2-1; D unresolved. Germline V CDR1 and CDR2: LGHNA, YNFKEQ. V lost 3 bases and J 0 bases, leaving 12 bases between the germline ends. The CDR3 covers 16 residues. CDR3: CASSQTLTGSYNEQFF. The CDR3 DNA reads TGTGCCAGCAGCCAGACCCTAACCGGCTCCTACAATGAGCAGTTCTTC.

This clonotype showed up just a few times. V is TRBV7-9 and J is TRBJ2-3, with D unresolved. Germline CDR1 is SEHNR and CDR2 is FQNEAQ (reference sequence). V gave up 0 bases and J gave up 1 base, with 8 bases separating them. The CDR3 has 15 amino acids. This CDR3 is CASSLASAGTDTQYF. CDR3 in DNA: TGTGCCAGCAGCTTAGCGTCGGCAGGCACAGATACGCAGTATTTT.

The chain carries TRBV24-1 and TRBJ2-7, with D unresolved. The V gene's germline CDR1 is KGHDR and CDR2 SFDVKD. Deletions cut 4 bases from V and 3 bases from J, with 9 bases between. There are 13 residues in the CDR3. CDR3 sequence (DNA): TGTGCCACCAGTGACTCTAACATCTACGAGCAGTACTTC. Its protein is CATSDSNIYEQYF.

Ten or more counts support this clonotype. The gene calls are TRBV5-4 and TRBJ2-3; D call uncertain. Germline CDR1 SGHNT, CDR2 YYREEE (reference sequence). Trimming took off 0 bases at V and 6 bases at J, with 8 bases between the two ends. The CDR3 extends over 13 amino acids. CDR3: CASSLDHRDTQYF. The CDR3 DNA follows: TGTGCCAGCAGCTTGGACCACCGGGATACGCAGTATTTT. The entire variable domain, with the rest obtained from reference TRBV5-4 and TRBJ2-3, is as follows: ETGVTQSPTHLIKTRGQQVTLRCSSQSGHNTVSWYQQALGQGPQFIFQYYREEENGRGNFPPRFSGLQFPNYSSELNVNALELDDSALYLCASSLDHRDTQYFGPGTRLTVL.

The chain is built from TRBV10-3 and TRBJ2-7; 8 bases are shared with TRBD1. Trimming cost V 4 bases and J 2 bases; bases outside gene matches: 10. Germline CDR1 is ENHRY and CDR2 is SYGVKD. The CDR3 sequence is 16 residues long. CDR3: CAISAVSGTGAYEQYF. DNA of the CDR3: TGTGCCATCAGTGCGGTCTCCGGGACAGGAGCCTACGAGCAGTACTTC.

This clonotype was seen repeatedly, ten times or more. This chain links TRBV4-3 with TRBJ2-7; 13 bases are shared with TRBD2. Germline-derived CDR1 and CDR2 are LGHNA and YSLEER. The trim removed 0 bases at V and 2 bases at J, leaving 19 bases unmatched. The CDR3 is 22 amino acids. This CDR3 is CASSQDALGLLAGGPGTYEQYF. DNA for the CDR3: TGCGCCAGCAGCCAAGATGCGTTGGGTTTACTAGCGGGAGGGCCGGGGACCTACGAGCAGTACTTC.

This clonotype occurred many times. This chain connects TRBV19 to TRBJ2-7; 8 bases align to TRBD1. Germline trimming cut 1 base from V and 2 bases from J; bases unmatched to any gene: 1. The CDR3 is 14 residues long. Germline CDR1 reads LNHDA; CDR2 reads SQIVND (reference sequence). The CDR3 sequence: CASSIARGPYEQYF. The CDR3 DNA sequence: TGTGCCAGTAGTATAGCCAGGGGGCCCTACGAGCAGTACTTC.

The chain carries TRBV20-1 and TRBJ2-5; 7 bases map to TRBD1. Germline V gene lookup returns CDR1 DFQATT and CDR2 SNEGSKA (reference sequence). CDR3 length equals 15 residues. V gave up 0 bases and J gave up 4 bases; unmatched junction bases: 8. The CDR3 loop is CSARDRRGSRETQYF. The CDR3 DNA reads as TGCAGTGCTAGAGATCGCAGGGGGTCCCGAGAGACCCAGTACTTC.

This clonotype was seen repeatedly, ten times or more. The V call is TRBV7-6, the J call TRBJ2-1, with a tentative D call TRBD2 (6 bases). This CDR3 spans 14 amino acids. The V gene's germline CDR1 is SGHVS and CDR2 FNYEAQ. V lost 5 bases, J lost 1 base, and 9 bases lay in between. The CDR3 nucleotides are TGTGCCAGCAGCCCGGGACTTTCCTACAATGAGCAGTTCTTC. As protein: CASSPGLSYNEQFF.

The chain joins TRBV12-3 or TRBV12-4 to TRBJ2-7; D possibly uses TRBD1 or TRBD2 (5 bases each). This CDR3 region has 13 residues. The V and J ends lost 4 bases and 5 bases respectively, with 12 bases between them. In DNA, the CDR3 is TGTGCCAGCAGTTCCCGACAGAGGGACGAGCAGTACTTC. It translates to CASSSRQRDEQYF.

This clonotype came up many times. The V gene is TRBV28, the J gene TRBJ2-7; 11 bases are a match to TRBD2. The CDR3 has 14 amino acids. Germline CDR1 is MDHEN and CDR2 is SYDVKM. V was clipped by 6 bases and J by 2 bases; unmatched bases: 3. In DNA, the CDR3 is TGTGCCAGCAGATATAGCGGGGGGGCCTACGAGCAGTACTTC. This sequence encodes CASRYSGGAYEQYF.

This chain links TRBV12-3 or TRBV12-4 with TRBJ2-3; D uncertain. V gave up 6 bases and J gave up 0 bases, with 4 bases separating them. This CDR3 spans 12 amino acids. CDR3 in DNA: TGTGCCAGCAGCTATAGCACAGATACGCAGTATTTT. Translating gives CASSYSTDTQYF.

The chain carries TRBV18 and TRBJ1-4; the D gene is possibly TRBD1 (5 bases). Germline V gene data show CDR1 as KGHSH and CDR2 as LQKENI. The CDR3 is made up of 13 amino acids. Trimming took 9 bases from V and 8 from J, leaving 16 bases between them. The CDR3 region has the DNA TGTGCCAGTCGACGGGACTCCGGGGAAAAACTGTTTTTT. This gives the protein CASRRDSGEKLFF.

The V gene is TRBV7-6, the J gene TRBJ2-1; 9 bases are a match to TRBD2. The CDR3 is 16 residues long. The V and J ends lost 4 bases and 6 bases, in that order; junction bases with no gene match: 10. The V gene's germline CDR1 is SGHVS and CDR2 FNYEAQ. The DNA for the CDR3 is TGTGCCAGCAGCTATACTGGCGGGAGGGCCCTCAATGAGCAGTTCTTC. This translates into CASSYTGGRALNEQFF.

This clonotype has ten or more counts. The J gene is TRBJ1-3, the V gene TRBV9, with D unclear. The CDR3 length is 15 residues. Looked up from germline, CDR1 is SGDLS and CDR2 is YYNGEE. V lost 0 bases to trimming and J lost 0 bases, with 7 bases between them. As DNA, the CDR3 is TGTGCCAGCAGCGTAGCTAGTCCCTCTGGAAACACCATATATTTT. Translating it yields CASSVASPSGNTIYF.

V and J are TRBV29-1 and TRBJ2-1; D ambiguous. The CDR3 runs to 11 residues. Germline V CDR1 and CDR2: SQVTM, ANQGSEA. Trimming took off 3 bases at V and 9 bases at J, with 9 bases between the two ends. CDR3: CSVEASREQFF. DNA for the CDR3: TGCAGCGTTGAGGCCAGCCGTGAGCAGTTCTTC.

The table lists this clonotype with many counts. This sequence joins TRBV7-9 and TRBJ2-7, with 8 nucleotides matching TRBD2. This CDR3 contains 14 residues. The V and J ends lost 4 bases and 0 bases, in that order; junction bases with no gene match: 2. The germline V gene encodes CDR1 SEHNR and CDR2 FQNEAQ (reference sequence). CDR3 region: CASSSLAGSYEQYF. The CDR3, as DNA: TGTGCCAGCAGCTCCCTAGCGGGCTCCTACGAGCAGTACTTC.